This T cell receptor (beta chain) is from a study of shared clonotypes between healthy human individuals. Repertoires were generated with immunoSEQ multiplex PCR, while TCRdb's copy carries only in-frame clones and drops some. The data hold roughly 2.5 million clones, with approximately 90% observed a single time. The sequenced material came from naive CD4+ T cells sorted from blood. Subset described: CD45RA+ positively selected. The receptor comes from a man between 18 and 29 years old in good health.

This CDR3 is CASSLDLQGTQYF. CDR3 bases: TGTGCCAGCAGTCTTGACCTTCAGGGAACCCAGTACTTC. V is TRBV5-8 and J is TRBJ2-5; D perhaps matches TRBD1 (5 bases). This CDR3 is built from 13 residues. V dropped 5 bases and J dropped 8 bases, with 16 bases sitting between them. The germline gives CDR1 SGHTS, CDR2 YDEGEE.